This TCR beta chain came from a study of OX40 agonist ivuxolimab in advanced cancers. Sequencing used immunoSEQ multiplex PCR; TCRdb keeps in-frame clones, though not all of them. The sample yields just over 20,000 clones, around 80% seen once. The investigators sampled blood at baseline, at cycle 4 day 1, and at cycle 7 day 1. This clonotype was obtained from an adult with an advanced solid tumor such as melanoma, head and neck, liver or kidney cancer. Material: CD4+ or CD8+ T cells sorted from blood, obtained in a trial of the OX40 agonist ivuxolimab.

The CDR3 here is CATSRERGRTEAFF. Written as DNA, the CDR3 is TGTGCCACCAGCAGAGAACGGGGGAGGACTGAAGCTTTCTTT. The V gene is TRBV15, the J gene TRBJ1-1; D might be TRBD1 (5 bases). Germline CDR1 LNHNV, CDR2 YYDKDF (reference sequence). The CDR3 is 14 amino acids. Between the trimmed V and J ends, which lost 0 bases and 5 bases, there was a span of 10 bases.